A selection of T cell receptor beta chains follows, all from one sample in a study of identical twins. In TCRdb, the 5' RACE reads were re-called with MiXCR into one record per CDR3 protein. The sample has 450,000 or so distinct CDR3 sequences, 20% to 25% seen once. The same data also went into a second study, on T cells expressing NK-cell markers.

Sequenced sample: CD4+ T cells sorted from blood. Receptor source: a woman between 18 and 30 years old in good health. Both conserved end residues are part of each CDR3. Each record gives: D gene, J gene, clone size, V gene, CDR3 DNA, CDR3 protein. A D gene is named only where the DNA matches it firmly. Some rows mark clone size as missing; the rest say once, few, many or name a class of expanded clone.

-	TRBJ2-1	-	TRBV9	TGTGCCAGCAGCGTAGGGGTAGCGGCGAGCAATGAGCAGTTCTTC	CASSVGVAASNEQFF
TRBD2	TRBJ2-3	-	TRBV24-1	TGTGCCACCAGTGACTCCATAGCGGGGGAGGGCACAGATACGCAGTATTTT	CATSDSIAGEGTDTQYF
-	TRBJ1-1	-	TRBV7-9	TGTGCCAGCAGGTATATAAACACTGAAGCTTTCTTT	CASRYINTEAFF
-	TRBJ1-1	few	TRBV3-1	TGTGCCAGCAGCCTCGAGGGGGGTGCTGAAGCTTTCTTT	CASSLEGGAEAFF
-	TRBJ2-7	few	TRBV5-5	TGTGCCAGCAGCTTGGGTCTCGGGCAGGGAAGCTACGAGCAGTACTTC	CASSLGLGQGSYEQYF
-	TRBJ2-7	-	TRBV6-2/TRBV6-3	TGTGCCAGCAGTCGGACACAGTCCTACGAGCAGTACTTC	CASSRTQSYEQYF
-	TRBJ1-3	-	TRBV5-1	TGCGCCAGCAGCTTGGGCAGAAACTCTGGAAACACCATATATTTT	CASSLGRNSGNTIYF
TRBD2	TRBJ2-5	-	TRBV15	TGTGCCACCAGCAGAGCCGGGACTAGCTCTTCATTTGGGACCCAGTACTTC	CATSRAGTSSSFGTQYF
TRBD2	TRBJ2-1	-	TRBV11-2	TGTGCCAGCAGCTTAGTAGCGGGAGTTTATGAGCAGTTCTTC	CASSLVAGVYEQFF
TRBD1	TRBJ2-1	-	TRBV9	TGTGCCAGCAGCGTTCAGTCGACAGGGGCCAATGAGCAGTTCTTC	CASSVQSTGANEQFF
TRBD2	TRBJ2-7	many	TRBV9	TGTGCCAGCAGCCCAGGACTAGCGGGTAGCGGGGAGCAGTACTTC	CASSPGLAGSGEQYF
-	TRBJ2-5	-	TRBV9	TGTGCCAGCAGCGTCCGGGACCTCGAGGGAGAGACCCAGTACTTC	CASSVRDLEGETQYF
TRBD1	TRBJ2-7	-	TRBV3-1	TGTGCCAGCAGCCACCGACAGGGGTCGGTCTACGAGCAGTACTTC	CASSHRQGSVYEQYF
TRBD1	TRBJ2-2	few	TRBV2	TGTGCCAGCAGGCTGGACAGGGGGTCAGCCGGGGAGCTGTTTTTT	CASRLDRGSAGELFF